A single sample gave rise to the 10 T cell receptor beta chains below, sequenced in a study of blood T cell repertoires in COVID-19. Produced via immunoSEQ multiplex PCR; TCRdb's table is partial and in-frame only. The sample contains a few hundred thousand clones, around 84% of which appear only once. Sequenced material: peripheral blood. The source of these receptors is an elderly woman with active or convalescent COVID-19.

This clone was counted only a few times. This chain joins TRBV7-3 and TRBJ1-1; the D is unclear. The germline CDR1 and CDR2 sequences are SGHTA and FQGTGA. The CDR3 contains 13 residues. V dropped 1 base and J dropped 4 bases, with 7 bases sitting between them. CDR3 DNA: TGTGCCAGCAGCTTAATGGAGGGCACTGAAGCTTTCTTT. This sequence encodes CASSLMEGTEAFF.

This clone appeared a single time. The rearrangement joins TRBV5-6 to TRBJ2-3; possibly TRBD2 for D (6 bases). Trimming left V 4 bases short and J 0 bases short, with 12 bases between. Germline V CDR1 and CDR2: SGHDT, YYEEEE. This CDR3 is 15 amino acids long. This CDR3 is CASSMTGTSTDTQYF. CDR3 nucleotides: TGTGCCAGCAGCATGACCGGGACTAGCACAGATACGCAGTATTTT.

The chain uses TRBV7-2 and TRBJ2-7; 7 positions match TRBD2. J gave up 0 bases and V 2 bases, and 1 base lay outside the gene matches. Germline CDR1 is SGHTA and CDR2 is FQGNSA. The CDR3 contains 14 residues. The CDR3 protein is CASSLRGGSYEQYF. The CDR3 DNA reads as TGTGCCAGCAGCTTACGCGGGGGCTCCTACGAGCAGTACTTC.

This clone was seen just once. The chain has TRBV7-6 and TRBJ2-3, with D possibly being TRBD2 (6 bases). Germline V lookup: CDR1 SGHVS, CDR2 FNYEAQ. The CDR3 runs to 19 residues. Trimming removed 0 bases at V and 2 bases at J, with 21 bases between. The CDR3: CASSLARTREASSTDTQYF. As DNA, the CDR3 is TGTGCCAGCAGCTTAGCCCGGACCAGGGAGGCGTCATCCACAGATACGCAGTATTTT.

The chain employs TRBV6-2 or TRBV6-3 and TRBJ2-6; 10 bases map to TRBD1. CDR3 size: 17 residues. Unmatched junction bases numbered 5, after V lost 5 bases and J lost 1 base. Germline V gives CDR1 MNHEY, CDR2 SVGEGT. The CDR3 DNA reads TGTGCCAGCAGTCCCGACAGGGGGCGGTCTGGGGCCAACGTCCTGACTTTC. Protein sequence: CASSPDRGRSGANVLTF.

The gene calls are TRBV7-2 and TRBJ2-5; tentative D call: TRBD2 (6 bases). Between the trimmed V and J ends, which lost 5 bases and 2 bases, there was a span of 15 bases. The CDR3 spans 15 residues. The germline gives CDR1 SGHTA, CDR2 FQGNSA. The CDR3: CASSPGSGVQETQYF. DNA of the CDR3: TGTGCCAGCAGCCCGGGGTCGGGGGTACAAGAGACCCAGTACTTC.

The chain employs TRBV7-6 and TRBJ2-5, with D perhaps TRBD2 (6 bases). The germline gives CDR1 SGHVS, CDR2 FNYEAQ. The CDR3 extends over 15 amino acids. V lost 5 bases and J lost 4, with 17 bases in between. The DNA for the CDR3 is TGTGCCAGCAGCATTAGGGGTTTCGGGGGAGAGACCCAGTACTTC. Its protein is CASSIRGFGGETQYF.

The chain has TRBV29-1 and TRBJ1-1; the D is unclear. The CDR3 loop spans 13 amino acids. V dropped 6 bases and J dropped 1 base, with 12 bases sitting between them. Germline V gene data show CDR1 as SQVTM and CDR2 as ANQGSEA. The CDR3 DNA is TGCAGCGTCGTAGCGACAAAGAACACTGAAGCTTTCTTT. It is translated as CSVVATKNTEAFF. The whole variable domain, remainder taken from reference TRBV29-1 and TRBJ1-1, is SAVISQKPSRDICQRGTSLTIQCQVDSQVTMMFWYRQQPGQSLTLIATANQGSEATYESGFVIDKFPISRPNLTFSTLTVSNMSPEDSSIYLCSVVATKNTEAFFGQGTRLTVV.

The V and J genes are TRBV19 and TRBJ1-5; D might be TRBD1 (5 bases). Trimming stripped 7 bases from V and 2 bases from J, with 12 bases between. Per the germline V gene, CDR1 is LNHDA and CDR2 is SQIVND (reference sequence). This CDR3 is 14 amino acids long. The CDR3 protein is CASNLRGGNQPQHF. DNA for the CDR3: TGTGCCAGTAATCTCCGGGGGGGCAATCAGCCCCAGCATTTT.

Points on this clone: A read error may account for a junction end that differs from germline. The CDR3 here is CASSLGGTGAFF. CDR3 DNA: TGTGCCAGCAGCTTAGGAGGGACTGGAGCTTTCTTT. J is TRBJ1-1 and V is TRBV7-9, with D perhaps TRBD1 (5 bases). The CDR3 spans 12 residues. Germline V CDR1 and CDR2: SEHNR, FQNEAQ (reference sequence).